This T cell receptor (beta chain) is drawn from a study of shared clonotypes between healthy human individuals. The germline gives CDR1 SGHVS, CDR2 FQNEAQ. V was trimmed by 1 base and J by 4 bases, leaving 23 bases between them. CDR3 length equals 18 residues. This table comes from immunoSEQ multiplex PCR, and its TCRdb copy is limited to in-frame clones, with some not included. The data contain approximately 2.5 million clones, approximately 93% of them seen just once; the ten biggest clones take up 0.36%. Sequencing input: naive CD4+ T cells from PBMCs. Subset described: CD45RA+ positively selected. The chain couples TRBV7-8 to TRBJ2-7; possible D gene TRBD1, 6 bases. The sequence was obtained from a man younger than 30 in good health. Some clones in this sample may be carry-over from other donors' samples. This CDR3 is CASSLVPSFQGPNYEQYF. CDR3 nucleotides: TGTGCCAGCAGCTTAGTTCCGAGTTTTCAGGGGCCTAATTACGAGCAGTACTTC.